This TCR beta chain comes out of a study of cytomegalovirus exposure and HLA in healthy donors. CDR3 size: 15 residues. V lost 6 bases and J lost 9, with 21 bases in between. Germline V gene lookup returns CDR1 SGHTA and CDR2 FQGNSA. The method was immunoSEQ multiplex PCR; TCRdb's version includes in-frame clones alone and lacks a portion of them. The sample yields some 170,000 clones, roughly 86% seen once. This receptor was identified in a man aged 18 to 35 in good health and CMV-seropositive. Sequenced sample: PBMCs. The rearrangement links TRBV7-2 to TRBJ2-1, with D perhaps TRBD2 (6 bases). CDR3 protein: CASSSHDPFSGEQFF. CDR3 in DNA: TGTGCCAGCAGTTCCCACGACCCGTTTAGCGGTGAGCAGTTCTTC.